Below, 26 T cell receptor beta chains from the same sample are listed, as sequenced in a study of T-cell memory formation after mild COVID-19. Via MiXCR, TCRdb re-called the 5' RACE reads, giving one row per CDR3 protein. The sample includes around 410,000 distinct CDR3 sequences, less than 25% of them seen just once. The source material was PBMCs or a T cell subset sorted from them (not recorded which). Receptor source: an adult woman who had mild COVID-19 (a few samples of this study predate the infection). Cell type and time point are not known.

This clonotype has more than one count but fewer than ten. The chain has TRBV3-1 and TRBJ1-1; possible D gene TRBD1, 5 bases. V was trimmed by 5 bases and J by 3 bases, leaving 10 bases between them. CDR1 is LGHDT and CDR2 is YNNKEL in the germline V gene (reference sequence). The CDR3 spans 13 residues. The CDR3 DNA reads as TGTGCCAGCAGCACTAGGGGTGACACTGAAGCTTTCTTT. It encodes CASSTRGDTEAFF.

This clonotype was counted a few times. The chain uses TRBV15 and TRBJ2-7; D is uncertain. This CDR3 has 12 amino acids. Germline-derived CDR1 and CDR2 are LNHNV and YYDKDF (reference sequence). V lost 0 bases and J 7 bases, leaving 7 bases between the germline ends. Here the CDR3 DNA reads TGTGCCACCAGCAGAGATACCCAGGAGCAGTACTTC. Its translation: CATSRDTQEQYF.

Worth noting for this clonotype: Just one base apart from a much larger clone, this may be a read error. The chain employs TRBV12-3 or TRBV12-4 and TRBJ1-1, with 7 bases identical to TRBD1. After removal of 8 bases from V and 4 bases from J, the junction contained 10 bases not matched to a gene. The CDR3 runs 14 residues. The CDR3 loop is CASRWGQQSTEAFF. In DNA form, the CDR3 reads TGTGCCAGCCGTTGGGGACAGCAGAGCACTGAAGCTTTCTTT.

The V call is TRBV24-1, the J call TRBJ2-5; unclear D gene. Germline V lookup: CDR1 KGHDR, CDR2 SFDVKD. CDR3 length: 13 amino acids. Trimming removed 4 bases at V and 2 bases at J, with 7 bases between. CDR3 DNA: TGTGCCACCAGTGAGTTGGCTCAAGAGACCCAGTACTTC. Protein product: CATSELAQETQYF.

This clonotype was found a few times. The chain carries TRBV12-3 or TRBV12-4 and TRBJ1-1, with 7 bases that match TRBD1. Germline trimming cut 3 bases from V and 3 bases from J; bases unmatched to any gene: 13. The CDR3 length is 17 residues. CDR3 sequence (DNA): TGTGCCAGCAGTTTCCGTCGGACAGGCCCGTACGACACTGAAGCTTTCTTT. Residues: CASSFRRTGPYDTEAFF.

CDR3 in amino acids: CASSQVFGYGYTF. In nucleotides, the CDR3 is TGCGCCAGCAGCCAAGTGTTTGGCTATGGCTACACCTTC. The chain has TRBV4-3 and TRBJ1-2; D remains unclear. The CDR3 runs 13 residues. The V end lost 1 base, the J end lost 4 bases, and 7 bases lay between the germline ends. CDR1 and CDR2 (germline): LGHNA, YSLEER.

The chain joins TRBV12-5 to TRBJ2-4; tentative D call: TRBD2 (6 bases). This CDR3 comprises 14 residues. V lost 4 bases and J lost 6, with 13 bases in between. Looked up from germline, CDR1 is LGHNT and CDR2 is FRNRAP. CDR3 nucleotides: TGTGCTAGTGGTTCGGGGGAAAGCGGAAACATTCAGTACTTC. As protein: CASGSGESGNIQYF.

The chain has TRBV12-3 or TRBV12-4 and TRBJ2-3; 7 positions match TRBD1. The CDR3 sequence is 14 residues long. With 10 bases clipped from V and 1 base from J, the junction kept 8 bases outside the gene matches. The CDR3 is CAIEGGKGTDTQYF. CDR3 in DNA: TGTGCCATCGAAGGGGGCAAGGGCACAGATACGCAGTATTTT.

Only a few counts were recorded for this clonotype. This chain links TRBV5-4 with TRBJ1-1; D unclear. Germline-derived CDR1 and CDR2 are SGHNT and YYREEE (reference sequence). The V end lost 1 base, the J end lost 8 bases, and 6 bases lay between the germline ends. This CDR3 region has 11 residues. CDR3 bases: TGTGCCAGCAGCTTGAATCAGGAAGCTTTCTTT. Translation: CASSLNQEAFF.

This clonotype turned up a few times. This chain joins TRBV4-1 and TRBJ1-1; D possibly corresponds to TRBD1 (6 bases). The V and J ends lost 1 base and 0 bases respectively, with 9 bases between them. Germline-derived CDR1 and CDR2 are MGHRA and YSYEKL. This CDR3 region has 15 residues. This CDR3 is CASSQGGQLNTEAFF. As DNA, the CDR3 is TGCGCCAGCAGCCAAGGTGGACAGTTGAACACTGAAGCTTTCTTT.

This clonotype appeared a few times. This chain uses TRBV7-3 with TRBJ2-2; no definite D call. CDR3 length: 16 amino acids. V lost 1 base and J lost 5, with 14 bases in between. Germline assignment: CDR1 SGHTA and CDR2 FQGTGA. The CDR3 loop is CASSLMEARGTGELFF. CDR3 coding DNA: TGTGCCAGCAGCTTAATGGAAGCCCGAGGAACCGGGGAGCTGTTTTTT.

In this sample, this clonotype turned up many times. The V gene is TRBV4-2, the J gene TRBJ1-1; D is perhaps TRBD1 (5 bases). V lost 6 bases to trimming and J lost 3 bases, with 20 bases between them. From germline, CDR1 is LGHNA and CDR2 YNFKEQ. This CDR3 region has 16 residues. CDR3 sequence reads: CASREDPGRVDTEAFF. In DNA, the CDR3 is TGTGCCAGCAGGGAAGATCCAGGGCGCGTGGACACTGAAGCTTTCTTT.

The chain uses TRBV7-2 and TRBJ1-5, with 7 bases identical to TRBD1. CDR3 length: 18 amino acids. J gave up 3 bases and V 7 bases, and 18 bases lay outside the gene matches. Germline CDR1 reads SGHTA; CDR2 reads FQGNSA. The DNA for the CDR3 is TGTGCCAGCACCCTCTTAGGGAAGGGGGCGAATTTCAATCAGCCCCAGCATTTT. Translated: CASTLLGKGANFNQPQHF.

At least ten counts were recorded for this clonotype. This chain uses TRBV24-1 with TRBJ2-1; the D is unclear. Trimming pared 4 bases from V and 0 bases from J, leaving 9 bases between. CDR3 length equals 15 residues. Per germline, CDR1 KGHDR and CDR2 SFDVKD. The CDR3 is CATSDPLFSYNEQFF. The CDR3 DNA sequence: TGTGCCACCAGTGACCCTCTGTTCTCCTACAATGAGCAGTTCTTC.

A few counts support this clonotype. CDR3 nucleotides: TGTGCCAGCAGCTTACCGGGACAGGAGCACACTGAAGCTTTCTTT. Amino acids: CASSLPGQEHTEAFF. The chain links TRBV7-8 to TRBJ1-1, with 8 bases identical to TRBD1. Germline V lookup: CDR1 SGHVS, CDR2 FQNEAQ. The CDR3 covers 15 residues. V trimming: 2 bases; J trimming: 3 bases; junction bases outside the gene matches: 5.

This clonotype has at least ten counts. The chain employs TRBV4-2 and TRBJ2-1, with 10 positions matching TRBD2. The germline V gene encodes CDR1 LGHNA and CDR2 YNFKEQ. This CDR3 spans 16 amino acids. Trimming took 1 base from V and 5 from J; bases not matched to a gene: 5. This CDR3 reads CASSQGPSGGDNEQFF. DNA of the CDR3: TGTGCCAGCAGCCAAGGGCCCAGCGGGGGGGACAATGAGCAGTTCTTC.

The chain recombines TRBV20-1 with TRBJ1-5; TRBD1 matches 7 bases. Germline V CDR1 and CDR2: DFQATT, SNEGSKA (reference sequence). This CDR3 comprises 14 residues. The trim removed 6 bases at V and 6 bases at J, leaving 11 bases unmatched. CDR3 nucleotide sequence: TGCAGTGCGCAAGGTCAGGGGGTCGGTCAGCCCCAGCATTTT. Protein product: CSAQGQGVGQPQHF.

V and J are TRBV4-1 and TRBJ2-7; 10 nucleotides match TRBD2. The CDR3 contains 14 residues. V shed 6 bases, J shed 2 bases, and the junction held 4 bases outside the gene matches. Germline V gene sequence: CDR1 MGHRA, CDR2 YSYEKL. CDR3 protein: CASRPTSGAYEQYF. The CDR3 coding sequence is TGCGCCAGCAGGCCTACTAGCGGGGCCTACGAGCAGTACTTC.

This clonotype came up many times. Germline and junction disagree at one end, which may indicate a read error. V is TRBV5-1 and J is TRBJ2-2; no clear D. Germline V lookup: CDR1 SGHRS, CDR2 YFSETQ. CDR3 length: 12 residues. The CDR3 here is CASSFNTGELFF. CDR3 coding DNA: TGTGCCAGCAGTTTCAACACCGGGGAGCTGTTTTTT. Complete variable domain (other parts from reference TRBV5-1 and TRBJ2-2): KAGVTQTPRYLIKTRGQQVTLSCSPISGHRSVSWYQQTPGQGLQFLFEYFSETQRNKGNFPGRFSGRQFSNSRSEMNVSTLELGDSALYLCASSFNTGELFFGEGSRLTVL.

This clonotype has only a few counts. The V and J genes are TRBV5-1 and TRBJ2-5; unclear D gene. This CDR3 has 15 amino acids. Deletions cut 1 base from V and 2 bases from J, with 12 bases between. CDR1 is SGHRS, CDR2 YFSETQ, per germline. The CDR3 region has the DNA TGCGCCAGCAGCTTGACCAGCGCGAGGCAAGAGACCCAGTACTTC. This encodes CASSLTSARQETQYF.

The CDR3 is CSVGWFRQEGSGNTIYF. The CDR3 DNA sequence: TGCAGCGTTGGCTGGTTCCGGCAGGAGGGCTCTGGAAACACCATATATTTT. The rearrangement uses TRBV29-1 and TRBJ1-3, with D unclear. The CDR3 runs 17 residues. Looked up from germline, CDR1 is SQVTM and CDR2 is ANQGSEA. V lost 4 bases and J lost 0, with 19 bases in between.

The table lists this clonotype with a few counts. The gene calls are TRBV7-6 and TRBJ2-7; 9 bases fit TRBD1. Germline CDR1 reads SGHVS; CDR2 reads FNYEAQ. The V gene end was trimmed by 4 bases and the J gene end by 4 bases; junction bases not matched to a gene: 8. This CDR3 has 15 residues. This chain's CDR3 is CASSSDRGNRYEQYF. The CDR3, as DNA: TGTGCCAGCAGCTCGGACAGGGGAAATAGGTACGAGCAGTACTTC. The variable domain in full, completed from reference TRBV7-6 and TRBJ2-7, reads GAGVSQSPRYKVTKRGQDVALRCDPISGHVSLYWYRQALGQGPEFLTYFNYEAQQDKSGLPNDRFSAERPEGSISTLTIQRTEQRDSAMYRCASSSDRGNRYEQYFGPGTRLTVT.

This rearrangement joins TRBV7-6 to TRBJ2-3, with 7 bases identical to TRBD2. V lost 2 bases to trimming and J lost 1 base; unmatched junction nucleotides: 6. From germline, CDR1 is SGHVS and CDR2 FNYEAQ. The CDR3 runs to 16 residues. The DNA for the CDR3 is TGTGCCAGCAGCTTACGGGGGGAGGAAGGCACAGATACGCAGTATTTT. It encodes CASSLRGEEGTDTQYF.

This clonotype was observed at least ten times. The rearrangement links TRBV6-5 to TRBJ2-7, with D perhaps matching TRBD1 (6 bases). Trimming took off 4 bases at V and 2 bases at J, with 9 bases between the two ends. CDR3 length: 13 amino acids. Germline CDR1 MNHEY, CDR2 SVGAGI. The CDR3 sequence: CASSSGQTYEQYF. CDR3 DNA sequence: TGTGCCAGCAGTTCAGGACAGACCTACGAGCAGTACTTC.

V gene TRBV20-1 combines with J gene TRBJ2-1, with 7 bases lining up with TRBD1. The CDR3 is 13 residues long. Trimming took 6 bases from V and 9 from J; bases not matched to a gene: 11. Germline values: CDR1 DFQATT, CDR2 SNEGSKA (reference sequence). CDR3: CSAPNPTGFEQFF. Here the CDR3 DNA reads TGCAGTGCCCCAAACCCGACAGGGTTTGAGCAGTTCTTC.

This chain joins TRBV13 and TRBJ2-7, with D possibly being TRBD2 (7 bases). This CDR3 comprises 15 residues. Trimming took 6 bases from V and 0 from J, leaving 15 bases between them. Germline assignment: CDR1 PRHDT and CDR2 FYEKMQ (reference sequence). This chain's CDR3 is CASSSGGGRSYEQYF. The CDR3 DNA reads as TGTGCCAGCAGTTCTGGCGGGGGCCGCTCCTACGAGCAGTACTTC.